This T cell receptor beta chain emerged from a study of T cells in Graves' hyperthyroidism and ophthalmopathy (dated by TCRdb to the late 2010s). Looking at the study overall: Peripheral blood was sampled at the time of initial diagnosis, prior to any treatment. To identify distinguishing TCR V-J signatures, a discovery cohort of around 100 patients was used, comprising under 45 with Graves' ophthalmopathy and 55 to 65 with stable Graves' hyperthyroidism. Whether ophthalmopathy could be predicted prospectively was tested in an independent validation cohort made up of 18 to 20 hyperthyroidism patients plus 17 patients who later progressed to ophthalmopathy. The 75 to 100 discovery patients were divided at random into training and test sets in a 7:3 ratio. In several Graves' hyperthyroidism patients, the study also compared T-cell repertoires from thyroid tissue with T-cell repertoires from blood. Following sampling, methimazole starting at 30 mg daily was given to hyperthyroidism patients, and high-dose intravenous methylprednisolone was given to ophthalmopathy patients. TCR Vbeta CDR3 sequencing of around 130 peripheral blood samples (roughly 41 ophthalmopathy, around 80 hyperthyroidism and some 17 progressor patients) is reported in the paper. Overall study results and their limits: No statistical method was used to set the sample size in advance, and investigators knew the group allocation. Most expanded thyroid clonotypes (frequency above 0.001) were also detected in blood, a finding suggesting that blood repertoires may reflect thyroid immune responses. Ophthalmopathy was separated from stable hyperthyroidism by a 13 V-J signature model, with over 85% sensitivity and roughly 81% specificity obtained in cross-validation and 80%/75% obtained in testing. In validation, the model predicted progression to ophthalmopathy with just under 71% sensitivity and roughly 72% specificity, a median of about 6.7 months before onset.

Amplification of TCR beta CDR3 regions was carried out from RNA transcripts. For the first round of RT-PCR on the TCR CDR3, the HTBI primer set was used together with the Qiagen OneStep RT-PCR kit. A second multiplex PCR round built the libraries, followed by size selection and purification. The libraries were sequenced on an Illumina HiSeq2000 using paired-end 100 bp reads. In the paper's pipeline: SOAPnuke was used to process the raw data, throwing out any read that contained adapters or uncalled bases, had a mean Phred below 15, or lacked an exact constant-primer or identifier match. COPE v1.2.5 was used to merge the high-quality paired reads, and each unique nucleotide sequence was defined as a clonotype. MiTCR v1.1 was used to align the clonotypes against IMGT TRBV, TRBD and TRBJ reference segments. The analysis included only V-J combinations with a frequency above 0.0001, which together covered over 98% of the repertoires. The TCS score was defined as F50 (clonal expansion) divided by E x V (chaos), with BLOSUM62-based TCRdist calculated between CDR3 peptides within each V-J. Welch's t-statistics and random forest reduced fewer than 550 V-J features to fewer than 15, which were used in a naive Bayes classifier (R e1071). TCRdb reprocessed the public reads (quality trimming at Q25 with fastp, clone calling with MiXCR) and kept in-frame beta chains. Identical CDR3 protein sequences are pooled into one entry, listed with their most common genes and DNA. The authors' filters were not applied to this entry. The sample table records approximately 300,000 distinct CDR3 sequences; roughly 15% of these occur just once. Roughly a third of the sample is in the top ten clones.

V and J are trimmed by 0 bases and 4 bases, and the gene matches miss 5 bases of the junction. CDR1 SQVTM and CDR2 ANQGSEA are derived from the germline V gene. Its CDR3 holds 15 amino acids, cysteine through phenylalanine. Left in the record is the CDR3 DNA by itself, 45 bases read in frame from the first base. Stable Graves' hyperthyroidism was defined as the absence of progression to ophthalmopathy over 18 months of follow-up. The hyperthyroidism patients were between 18 and 65 years old and newly diagnosed, with a disease duration of less than 2 months. The study excluded patients with uncontrolled infections, other autoimmune diseases, pregnancy or lactation. Clinical symptoms, serum thyroxine and TRAb, thyroid ultrasound, and orbital computed tomography formed the basis for the diagnoses. PBMCs were separated from roughly 10 ml of fresh peripheral blood using Ficoll-Paque density gradient centrifugation. Total RNA was extracted using Trizol reagent, and RNA quality was assessed on an Agilent 2100 Bioanalyzer.

In this sample, this clonotype turned up many times. No antigen is known for it. Base qualities were left out, and no much larger clone turns up one base away. Here the chain combines TRBV29-1 and TRBJ1-2, and TRBD1 matches 10 of the central bases. This receptor was obtained from a man aged 25-45 years with Graves' hyperthyroidism. Sequenced: blood. The sequenced DNA: TGCAGCGTTGAAGACCGGGACAGGGGCGGCTATGGCTACACCTTC. It codes for CSVEDRDRGGYGYTF.